These T cell receptor beta chains were read from a single sample in a study of cytomegalovirus exposure and HLA in healthy donors. Clones were read by immunoSEQ multiplex PCR, and TCRdb kept only the in-frame ones, dropping some. The profile shows approximately 170,000 clones, 76% of them singletons. The sample taken for sequencing was PBMCs. These receptors all come from a female donor in good health and CMV-seronegative. Both conserved end residues are part of each CDR3. A D gene is named only where the DNA matches it firmly. Clone size, where shown, is once, few, many, or a class for clones that have expanded.

d_call,clone_size,v_call,j_call,cdr3_aa,cdr3_nt
TRBD1,-,TRBV6-6,TRBJ2-7,CASRAGQGSEQYF,TGTGCCAGCAGGGCGGGACAGGGCTCCGAGCAGTACTTC
-,-,TRBV6-5,TRBJ2-7,CASSYSIGPRTYEQYF,TGTGCCAGCAGTTACTCGATAGGTCCCAGGACCTACGAGCAGTACTTC
-,-,TRBV18,TRBJ2-7,CASSPLANEQYF,TGTGCCAGCTCACCACTAGCGAACGAGCAGTACTTC
-,-,TRBV7-3,TRBJ1-1,CASSPTANTEAFF,TGTGCCAGCAGCCCAACAGCGAACACTGAAGCTTTCTTT
TRBD1,few,TRBV4-3,TRBJ2-7,CASSQYIQGPYEQYF,TGCGCCAGCAGCCAATATATACAGGGGCCATACGAGCAGTACTTC
-,-,TRBV6-7,TRBJ2-6,CASSPVGGRSCGSGANVLTF,TGTGCCAGCAGCCCCGTCGGGGGTCGGAGTTGTGGCTCTGGGGCCAACGTCCTGACTTTC
TRBD2,once,TRBV4-1,TRBJ2-2,CASSQRTSGLGGELFF,TGCGCCAGCAGCCAACGGACTAGCGGTCTGGGCGGGGAGCTGTTTTTT
-,few,TRBV6-6,TRBJ1-2,CASSQTGLPLGYTF,TGTGCCAGCAGTCAGACAGGCTTGCCCCTCGGCTACACCTTC
TRBD2,few,TRBV19,TRBJ2-3,CASSIDLLSGGAGNTQYF,TGTGCCAGTAGTATAGATCTTCTCAGCGGGGGGGCCGGGAATACGCAGTATTTT
-,-,TRBV4-2,TRBJ1-1,CASSVGVAGTEAFF,TGTGCCAGCAGTGTAGGGGTCGCCGGCACTGAAGCTTTCTTT
TRBD1,-,TRBV7-2,TRBJ1-3,CASSPNDRVSGNTIYF,TGTGCCAGCAGCCCAAACGACAGGGTTTCTGGAAACACCATATATTTT
-,few,TRBV4-1,TRBJ1-4,CASSRGGNEKLFF,TGCGCCAGCAGCCGAGGAGGTAATGAAAAACTGTTTTTT
TRBD1,-,TRBV23-1,TRBJ2-7,CASSQSSGTGAYEQYF,TGCGCCAGCAGTCAATCGTCAGGGACAGGGGCCTACGAGCAGTACTTC
TRBD1,once,TRBV7-2,TRBJ1-1,CASSLGAPGQGWAFF,TGTGCCAGCAGCTTAGGGGCCCCGGGACAGGGGTGGGCTTTCTTT
-,-,TRBV2,TRBJ2-1,CASRTSYSNEQFF,TGTGCCAGCAGAACTAGCTACAGCAATGAGCAGTTCTTC
-,-,TRBV7-2,TRBJ2-2,CASSLLGSGELFF,TGTGCCAGCAGCTTACTGGGCAGCGGGGAGCTGTTTTTT